Below are 10 T cell receptor beta chains sequenced from a single sample in a study of metastatic and nonmetastatic thyroid tumors. TCRdb ran MiXCR on the PCR reads. The sample holds roughly 70,000 clones, more than 15% seen once. Every patient was untreated before thyroid surgery. The source material was blood. Every receptor here comes from a female donor with papillary thyroid cancer or a benign thyroid nodule (not recorded which). Some clones in this sample may be carry-over from other donors' samples.

Many counts were recorded for this clone. V gene TRBV3-1 combines with J gene TRBJ1-1; TRBD1 might be the D (6 bases). The CDR3 loop spans 14 amino acids. Looked up from germline, CDR1 is LGHDT and CDR2 is YNNKEL (reference sequence). V was pared by 7 bases and J by 6 bases, with 18 bases between. Here the CDR3 DNA reads TGTGCCAGCACGACCGGGACACCGTCGGCTGAAGCTTTCTTT. Its protein is CASTTGTPSAEAFF.

This clone was found many times. This sequence joins TRBV20-1 and TRBJ2-7; D tentatively fits TRBD1 or TRBD2 (7 bases each). The germline CDR1 and CDR2 sequences are DFQATT and SNEGSKA (reference sequence). The CDR3 loop spans 14 amino acids. Between the trimmed V and J ends, which lost 2 bases and 7 bases, there was a span of 18 bases. CDR3 nucleotide sequence: TGCAGTGCTAGAAAAGCGGGACAGAAACGAGAGCAGTACTTC. It yields the protein CSARKAGQKREQYF.

This clone was found many times. The sample holds other DNA sequences that translate to the same CDR3. J is TRBJ2-1 and V is TRBV5-5; 7 nucleotides agree with TRBD1. After removal of 4 bases from V and 4 bases from J, the junction contained 5 bases not matched to a gene. Germline V gene sequence: CDR1 SGHKS, CDR2 YYEKEE (reference sequence). The CDR3 runs to 14 residues. CDR3 residues: CASSVGTDYNEQFF. Written as DNA, the CDR3 is TGTGCCAGCAGCGTGGGGACAGATTACAATGAGCAGTTCTTC.

This clone came up many times. V usage is TRBV12-3 or TRBV12-4 and J usage is TRBJ2-1; possible D gene TRBD2, 6 bases. The V end was cut by 7 bases, the J end by 1 base, with 14 bases between. The CDR3 has 15 residues. The CDR3 reads CASTELGRSYNEQFF. DNA for the CDR3: TGTGCCAGCACTGAACTAGGGAGGTCCTACAATGAGCAGTTCTTC.

This clone was seen ten or more times. This chain uses TRBV11-2 with TRBJ1-2; no clear D. The CDR3 length is 14 residues. CDR1 and CDR2 (germline): SGHAT, FQNNGV. Trimming shortened V by 6 bases and J by 4 bases, and 15 bases separated the two germline ends. CDR3 loop: CASSFPREIYGYTF. DNA for the CDR3: TGTGCCAGCAGTTTCCCCCGGGAGATCTATGGCTACACCTTC.

This clone was seen at least ten times. The J gene is TRBJ2-7, the V gene TRBV6-1; TRBD1 might be the D (5 bases). V was clipped by 5 bases and J by 2 bases, with 16 bases between them. CDR3 length: 15 residues. Germline CDR1 is MNHNS and CDR2 is SASEGT. CDR3 DNA sequence: TGTGCCAGCAGTACCCAGGGTCTGGTTGCCTACGAGCAGTACTTC. It encodes CASSTQGLVAYEQYF.

There are many counts of this clone. J is TRBJ2-2 and V is TRBV13; 9 bases are a match to TRBD1. J gave up 2 bases and V 5 bases, and 18 bases lay outside the gene matches. CDR1 PRHDT and CDR2 FYEKMQ come from the germline V gene (reference sequence). The CDR3 loop spans 20 amino acids. The CDR3 coding sequence is TGTGCCAGCAGCCCCAACCATCACAGGGGGCGACGTCTAAACACCGGGGAGCTGTTTTTT. Protein: CASSPNHHRGRRLNTGELFF.

This clone has a count of ten or more. The chain has TRBV7-8 and TRBJ1-1; D possibly corresponds to TRBD1 (6 bases). Deletions cut 5 bases from V and 0 bases from J, with 10 bases between. The CDR3 runs 14 residues. CDR1 and CDR2 from the germline V gene are SGHVS and FQNEAQ. In DNA, the CDR3 is TGTGCCAGCAGCAGACAGGCGATGAACACTGAAGCTTTCTTT. Residues: CASSRQAMNTEAFF.

This clone was counted ten times or more. The V gene is TRBV6-1, the J gene TRBJ2-5; D may match TRBD1 or TRBD2 (7 bases each). The length of the CDR3 is 14 residues. The germline gives CDR1 MNHNS, CDR2 SASEGT. V was trimmed by 9 bases and J by 6 bases, leaving 20 bases between them. The DNA of the CDR3 is TGTGCCAGTGCGGCAGGGGGAGGGATGCAGACCCAGTACTTC. Its protein is CASAAGGGMQTQYF.

This clone was detected a few times. The chain employs TRBV27 and TRBJ2-2; 12 bases fit TRBD2. The CDR3 is 17 amino acids. Germline V gene data show CDR1 as MNHEY and CDR2 as SMNVEV (reference sequence). V gave up 5 bases and J gave up 7 bases; unmatched junction bases: 11. CDR3 residues: CASSMTSGSAQVGELFF. The CDR3 DNA sequence: TGTGCCAGCAGTATGACTAGCGGGAGTGCCCAGGTCGGGGAGCTGTTTTTT.